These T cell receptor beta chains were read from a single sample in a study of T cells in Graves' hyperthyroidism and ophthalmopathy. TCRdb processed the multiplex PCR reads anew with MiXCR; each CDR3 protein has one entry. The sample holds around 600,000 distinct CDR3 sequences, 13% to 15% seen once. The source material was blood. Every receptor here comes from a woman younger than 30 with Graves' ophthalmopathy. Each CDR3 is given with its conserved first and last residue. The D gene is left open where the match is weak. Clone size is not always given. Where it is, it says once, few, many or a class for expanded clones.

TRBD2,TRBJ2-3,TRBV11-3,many,CASSKTAGVPRSKTDTQYF
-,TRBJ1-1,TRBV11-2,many,CASSPRDGEAFF
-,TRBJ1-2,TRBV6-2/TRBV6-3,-,CASWGGYGYTF
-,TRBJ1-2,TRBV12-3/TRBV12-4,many,CATNLRTGQYGYTF
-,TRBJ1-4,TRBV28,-,CATHWGKLFF
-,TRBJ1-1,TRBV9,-,CASSPATVNTEAFF
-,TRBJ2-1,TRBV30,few,CAWRVGVSSYNEQFF
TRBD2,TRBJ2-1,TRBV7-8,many,CASSLGVSGSYNEQFF
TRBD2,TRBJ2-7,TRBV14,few,CASSQGLAGGFTYEQYF
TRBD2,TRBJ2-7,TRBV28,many,CASSRVAGGPSYEQYF
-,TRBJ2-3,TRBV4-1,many,CASSQLQGGGTDTQYF
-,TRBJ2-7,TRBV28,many,CASSYEQYF
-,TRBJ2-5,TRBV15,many,CATSPRSAERLGTQYF
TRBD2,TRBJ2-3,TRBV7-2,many,CASSTQPSGSTDTQYF
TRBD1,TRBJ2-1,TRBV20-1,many,CSAAPGQPRAQQFF
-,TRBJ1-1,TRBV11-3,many,CASSSQLHRDVNTEAFF
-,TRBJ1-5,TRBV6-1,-,CASSEQLSGGVQSNQPQHF
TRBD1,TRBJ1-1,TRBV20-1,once,CSAPQGGLGNTEAFF
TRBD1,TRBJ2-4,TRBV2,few,CASSEARLTGQAKNIQYF
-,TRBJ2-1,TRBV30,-,CAWSELHRDSPGKQFF
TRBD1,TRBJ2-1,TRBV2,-,CASTGTGAYNEQFF
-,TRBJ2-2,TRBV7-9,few,CANTPGALGNVPGELFF
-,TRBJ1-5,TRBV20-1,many,CSGRATRDQPQHF
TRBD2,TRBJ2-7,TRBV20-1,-,CSAPTSGKILYEQYF
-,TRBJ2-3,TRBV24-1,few,CATSEIGSTDTQYF
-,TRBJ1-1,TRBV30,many,CAWSPQGPEAFF
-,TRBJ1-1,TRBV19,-,CAVGNTEAFF
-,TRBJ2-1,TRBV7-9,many,CASSSHVRLPSWNEQFF
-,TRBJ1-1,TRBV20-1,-,CSARSTGWDTEAFF
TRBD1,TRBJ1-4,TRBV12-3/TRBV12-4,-,CASNPGGAGGVFEKLFF
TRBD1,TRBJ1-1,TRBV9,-,CASSQWGGTGIMNTEAFF
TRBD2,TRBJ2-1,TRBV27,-,CASSYRTSGREQFF
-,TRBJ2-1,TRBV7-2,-,CASSLGGAGSPNEQFF